Detailed here is one TCR beta chain. Its antigen is not identified. The entry originates in a study of T cell repertoires in cytomegalovirus infection. TCRdb used MiXCR to reprocess the reads, holding one entry per CDR3 protein. Among approximately 71,000 distinct CDR3 sequences listed, 20% were seen once. Looked up from germline, CDR1 is SGHVS and CDR2 is FQNEAQ. The CDR3 consists of 13 residues. Trimming removed 2 bases from V and 6 bases from J, with 10 bases in between. The chain links TRBV7-8 to TRBJ1-2, with no clear D. The TCR comes from a human donor in good health (CMV status not recorded). Some clones in this sample may be carry-over from other donors' samples. The material was CD8+ T cells from cultured PBMCs, obtained from culture after CMV antigen stimulation. This CDR3 reads CASSLRTDNGYTF. CDR3 nucleotide sequence: TGTGCCAGCAGCTTACGAACAGATAATGGCTACACCTTC.